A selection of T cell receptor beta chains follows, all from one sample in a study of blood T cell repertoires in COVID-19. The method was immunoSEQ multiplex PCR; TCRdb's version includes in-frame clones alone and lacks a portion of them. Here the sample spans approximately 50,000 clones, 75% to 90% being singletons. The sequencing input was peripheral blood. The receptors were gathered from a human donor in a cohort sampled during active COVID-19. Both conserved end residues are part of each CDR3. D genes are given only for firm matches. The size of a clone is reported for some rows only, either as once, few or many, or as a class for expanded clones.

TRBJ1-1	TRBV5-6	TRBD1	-	CASSGTGTGEAFF	TGTGCCAGCAGCGGAACCGGGACAGGTGAAGCTTTCTTT
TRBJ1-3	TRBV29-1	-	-	CSATSAAGRNVDF	TGCAGCGCTACATCAGCGGCAGGGAGGAACGTCGATTTT
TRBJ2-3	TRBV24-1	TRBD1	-	CATSDSRTGGFTDTQYF	TGTGCCACCAGTGATTCCCGGACAGGGGGCTTCACAGATACGCAGTATTTT
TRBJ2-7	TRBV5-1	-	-	CASSSQAAYEQYF	TGCGCCAGCAGCTCCCAGGCCGCCTACGAGCAGTACTTC
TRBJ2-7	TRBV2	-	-	CASSGTRSSYEQYF	TGTGCCAGCAGTGGGACACGGAGCTCCTACGAGCAGTACTTC
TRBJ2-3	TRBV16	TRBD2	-	CASRRLAGGSDTQYF	TGTGCCAGCAGGCGACTAGCGGGGGGATCAGATACGCAGTATTTT
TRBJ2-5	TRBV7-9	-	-	CASSPELLGAQETQYF	TGTGCCAGCAGCCCTGAGTTGCTGGGGGCGCAGGAGACCCAGTACTTC
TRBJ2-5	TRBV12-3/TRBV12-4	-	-	CASSGWGPETQYF	TGTGCCAGCAGTGGGTGGGGCCCTGAGACCCAGTACTTC
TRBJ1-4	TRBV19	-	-	CASSMLAGTNEKLFF	TGTGCCAGTAGTATGTTAGCAGGGACTAATGAAAAACTGTTTTTT
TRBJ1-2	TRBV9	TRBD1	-	CASSVDGRGARGYTF	TGTGCCAGCAGCGTAGACGGCAGGGGGGCTAGAGGCTACACCTTC
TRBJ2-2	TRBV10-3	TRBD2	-	CAISGTSGGDEGTGELFF	TGTGCCATCAGCGGGACTAGCGGGGGGGACGAGGGAACCGGGGAGCTGTTTTTT
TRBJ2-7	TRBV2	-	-	CASRYGSYEQYF	TGTGCCAGCAGATACGGCTCCTACGAGCAGTACTTC
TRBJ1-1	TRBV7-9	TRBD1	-	CASSLLGQGTEAFF	TGTGCCAGCAGCTTACTGGGACAGGGGACTGAAGCTTTCTTT
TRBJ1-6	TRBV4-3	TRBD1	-	CASSHLGTDNSPLHF	TGCGCCAGCAGCCACCTCGGGACAGATAATTCACCCCTCCACTTT
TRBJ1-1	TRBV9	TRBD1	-	CASSPKQGGNTEAFF	TGTGCCAGCAGCCCCAAACAGGGGGGGAACACTGAAGCTTTCTTT
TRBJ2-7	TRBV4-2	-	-	CASSQGQGTYEQYF	TGTGCCAGCAGCCAGGGGCAGGGGACCTACGAGCAGTACTTC
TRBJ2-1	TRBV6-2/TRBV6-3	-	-	CASSYSGQYNEQFF	TGTGCCAGCAGTTACTCCGGACAGTACAATGAGCAGTTCTTC
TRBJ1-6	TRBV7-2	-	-	CASSLGTGVGNSPLHF	TGTGCCAGCAGCTTAGGGACGGGGGTTGGGAATTCACCCCTCCACTTT
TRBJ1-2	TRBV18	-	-	CASSPQLLSQGGGYTF	TGTGCCAGCTCACCCCAATTACTCTCACAGGGTGGTGGCTACACCTTC
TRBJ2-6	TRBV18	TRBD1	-	CASSPRGPSSGANVLTF	TGTGCCAGCTCACCAAGGGGGCCGAGCTCTGGGGCCAACGTCCTGACTTTC
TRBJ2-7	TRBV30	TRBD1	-	CAWRRAGGLYEQYF	TGTGCCTGGAGAAGAGCAGGGGGTCTCTACGAGCAGTACTTC
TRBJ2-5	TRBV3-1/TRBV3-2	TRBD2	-	CASSQVRSGGPEETQYF	TGTGCCAGCAGCCAAGTAAGGAGCGGGGGACCAGAAGAGACCCAGTACTTC
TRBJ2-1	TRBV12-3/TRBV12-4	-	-	CASSLAGSDEQFF	TGTGCCAGCAGTTTGGCAGGGTCCGATGAGCAGTTCTTC
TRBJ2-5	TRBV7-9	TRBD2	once	CASSLGRTSRPETQYF	TGTGCCAGCAGCTTAGGGCGGACTAGCAGGCCAGAGACCCAGTACTTC
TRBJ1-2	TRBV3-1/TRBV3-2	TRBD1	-	CASRTGGSYGYTF	TGTGCCAGCCGAACAGGGGGCTCCTATGGCTACACCTTC
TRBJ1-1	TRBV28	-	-	CASSQTSRGGSTEAFF	TGTGCCAGCAGTCAAACTAGTCGGGGAGGGAGCACTGAAGCTTTCTTT
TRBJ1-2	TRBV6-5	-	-	CATLGVWGPNYGYTF	TGTGCCACCCTGGGGGTCTGGGGGCCTAACTATGGCTACACCTTC
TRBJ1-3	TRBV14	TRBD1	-	CASSQVLDRGRNTIYF	TGTGCCAGCAGCCAAGTCTTAGACAGGGGACGAAACACCATATATTTT
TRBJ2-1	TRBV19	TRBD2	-	CASSNGLAGGKFF	TGTGCCAGTAGTAATGGACTAGCGGGGGGAAAGTTCTTC
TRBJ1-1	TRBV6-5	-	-	CASSYRQGEAFF	TGTGCCAGCAGTTACAGGCAGGGGGAAGCTTTCTTT
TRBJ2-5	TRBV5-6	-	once	CASSLGAGQETQYF	TGTGCCAGCAGCTTGGGGGCAGGTCAAGAGACCCAGTACTTC
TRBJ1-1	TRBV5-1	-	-	CASSLLSSTVEAFF	TGCGCCAGCAGCCTGCTAAGCTCGACAGTCGAAGCTTTCTTT
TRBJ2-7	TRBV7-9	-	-	CASSLVWGDEQYF	TGTGCCAGCAGCTTAGTATGGGGGGACGAGCAGTACTTC
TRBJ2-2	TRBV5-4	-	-	CASSLARSTGELFF	TGTGCCAGCAGCTTGGCCCGGAGCACCGGGGAGCTGTTTTTT
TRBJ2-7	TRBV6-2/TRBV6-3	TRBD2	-	CASSFTRGVVKDEQYF	TGTGCCAGCAGTTTTACTCGGGGGGTTGTAAAGGACGAGCAGTACTTC
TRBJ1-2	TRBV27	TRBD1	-	CASSLSGDRGGLYGYTF	TGTGCCAGCAGTTTATCGGGCGACAGGGGGGGTTTATATGGCTACACCTTC
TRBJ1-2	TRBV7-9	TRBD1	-	CASGTGVYGYTF	TGTGCCAGCGGGACAGGGGTCTATGGCTACACCTTC
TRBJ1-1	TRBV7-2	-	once	CASSFRQANTEAFF	TGTGCCAGCAGCTTTCGACAGGCAAACACTGAAGCTTTCTTT
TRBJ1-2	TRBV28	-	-	CASPGEGDYTF	TGTGCCAGCCCTGGGGAGGGGGACTACACCTTC
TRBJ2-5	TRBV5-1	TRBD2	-	CASSWGERGTAETQYF	TGCGCCAGCAGCTGGGGCGAGCGGGGGACTGCAGAGACCCAGTACTTC
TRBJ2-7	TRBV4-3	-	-	CASSPLAGLEQYF	TGCGCCAGCAGCCCCCTTGCGGGGTTGGAGCAGTACTTC
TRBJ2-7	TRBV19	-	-	CASSIEGRAYEQYF	TGTGCCAGTAGTATAGAGGGCAGGGCCTACGAGCAGTACTTC
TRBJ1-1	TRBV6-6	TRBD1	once	CASSYRYRGETEAFF	TGTGCCAGCAGTTACCGTTACAGGGGAGAAACTGAAGCTTTCTTT
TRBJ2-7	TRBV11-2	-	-	CASSLDGGSHEQYF	TGTGCCAGCAGCTTAGATGGAGGATCCCACGAGCAGTACTTC
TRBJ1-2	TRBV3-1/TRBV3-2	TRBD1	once	CASSQRAGGSYGYTF	TGTGCCAGCAGCCAAAGGGCAGGGGGGAGCTATGGCTACACCTTC
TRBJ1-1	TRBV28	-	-	CASILAGADGTEAFF	TGTGCCAGCATCCTTGCGGGGGCTGATGGCACTGAAGCTTTCTTT
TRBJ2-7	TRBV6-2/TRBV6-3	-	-	CASSPRAFGYEQYF	TGTGCCAGCAGTCCCAGGGCCTTTGGGTACGAGCAGTACTTC
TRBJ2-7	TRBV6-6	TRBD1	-	CASSYTDRGASEQYF	TGTGCCAGCAGTTACACGGACAGGGGGGCCTCCGAGCAGTACTTC
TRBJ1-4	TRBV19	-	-	CASSITRGSNEKLFF	TGTGCCAGTAGTATTACACGAGGGTCTAATGAAAAACTGTTTTTT
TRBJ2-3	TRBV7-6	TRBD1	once	CASSRFGTGGADTQYF	TGTGCCAGCAGCCGTTTTGGGACAGGAGGAGCAGATACGCAGTATTTT
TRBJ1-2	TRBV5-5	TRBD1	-	CASSFLIGTGDGYTF	TGTGCCAGCAGCTTCTTAATAGGGACAGGGGATGGCTACACCTTC
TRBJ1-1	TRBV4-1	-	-	CASSSLQGTDTEAFF	TGCGCCAGCAGCTCACTCCAGGGTACGGACACTGAAGCTTTCTTT
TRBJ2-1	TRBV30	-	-	CAWKYTGQYNEQFF	TGTGCCTGGAAATATACAGGGCAATACAATGAGCAGTTCTTC
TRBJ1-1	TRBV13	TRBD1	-	CASSQGQPNTEAFF	TGTGCCAGCAGCCAGGGACAGCCGAACACTGAAGCTTTCTTT
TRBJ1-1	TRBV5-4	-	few	CASSSRVSEAFF	TGTGCCAGCAGCTCGAGGGTTTCTGAAGCTTTCTTT
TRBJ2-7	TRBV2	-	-	CASREQGPNYEQYF	TGTGCCAGCAGGGAACAGGGCCCGAACTACGAGCAGTACTTC